This T cell receptor beta chain was observed in a study of cytomegalovirus exposure and HLA in healthy donors (TCRdb year 2017). General notes on the study: An earlier analysis of roughly 630 of the donors reported roughly 300 Gb of sequence data and 117 million unique TCR beta sequences from 190 million or so T cells. An early release covering roughly 600 HLA-typed donors comprised about 310 gigabases of sequencing data and approximately 85 million unique TCR sequences. The genetic ancestry cluster associated with self-reported Caucasian donors included 81% of the 350 to 500 genotyped donors. The study aimed to test whether cataloging public T cell receptors could reveal signatures of past pathogen exposure. The T cell repertoires of around 730 subjects were profiled by immunosequencing and related to cytomegalovirus serostatus. Along with the approximately 650-subject first cohort, a separate validation cohort of around 110 different subjects was used. High-throughput TCR immunosequencing, statistical association of individual TCRs with disease status, and machine learning were combined to predict cytomegalovirus infection status. In a later analysis, previously published TCR beta repertoires from more than 500 donors were re-analyzed and high-resolution HLA genotyping was added so that TCR occurrence patterns could be studied. The later analysis used no new phenotypic data to find candidate immune exposures, relying instead on TCR beta sequences and their occurrence across donors. An earlier analysis of several hundred of the donors applied high-throughput TCR beta sequencing to assess whether each TCR beta V gene segment acted as functional or pseudogenic. Donor age, sex, ethnicity and CMV serostatus were compiled alongside the repertoire data. A later genetic analysis used genome-wide SNP genotypes for about 60% of the roughly 700 donors, treating that subset as a discovery cohort. All discovery cohort repertoires had been generated using a single sequencing platform. Class I and class II HLA loci were covered by the typing at four-digit resolution. Typing coverage differed by locus: A, B, C, DRB1 and DQB1 were typed in about 629-630 donors, DQA1 in about 510, DPA1 in around 580, and DPB1 in 400 to 490. A handful of DR-DQ haplotypes were treated as single units for association and clustering because of strong linkage in the cohort. Among about 370 genotyped donors of the cohort, an average of around 220,000 unique TCR beta nucleotide sequences was sequenced per donor, of which about 19% were non-productive. Overall results and qualifications from the work: In a later genetic analysis, a missense DCLRE1C variant was associated with V-gene and J-gene trimming of TCR beta chains, and the association was replicated in an independent cohort. A later analysis reported that several top co-occurrence clusters appeared linked to parvovirus B19, influenza, CMV and Epstein-Barr virus. Some IMGT-functional V segments, including TRBV6-2 and TRBV6-3, could not be told apart with the 87-base-pair reads, so those segments were excluded. The study gave a list of 150 to 200 TCR beta chains associated with cytomegalovirus. Roughly uniform sequencing depth across donors was assumed in presence/absence analyses, although this assumption may not hold. Most TCR sequences were seen in very few donors, while some public TCRs were found in many individuals. In a later analysis, HLA-associated TCR beta chains were found to be more clonally expanded and to have lower generation probabilities than equally common non-associated chains. A further reported finding was that TCR beta sequences accurately predicted the HLA-A and HLA-B alleles for most subjects in the first cohort. A few of the identified cytomegalovirus-associated TCR beta chains were confirmed in vitro to be specific for cytomegalovirus antigens. CMV serostatus was the only immune exposure information available for the cohort. In a later analysis, TCR association rates were found to vary across HLA loci, with the most associated TCRs seen for DRB1 alleles and the fewest for HLA-C alleles. This cohort had only TCR beta chains sequenced, and the lack of alpha or paired-chain data limited which features could be detected. At a false discovery rate of 0.05, a later analysis linked around 17,000 TCR beta sequences to specific HLA alleles. A later genetic analysis reported fewer N-insertions in productive TCRs among donors in an Asian-associated ancestry cluster than the roughly 700-donor mean. The classifier was reported to diagnose cytomegalovirus status with high specificity and sensitivity in both the original cohort and the validation cohort. The authors suggested that the approach could potentially be generalized to other disease states and immunological phenotypes. Correlated functional status among segregating V segments might be attributable to linkage disequilibrium, but an unknown experimental factor could not be ruled out. In an earlier analysis of about 600 of the donors, most TCR beta V segments appeared in productive rearrangements about 87% or about 30% of the time, broadly matching IMGT annotations. Because some donors lacked HLA typing at each locus, the association tests relied only on the typed subset. A cluster of highly shared sequence variants was judged likely to represent a technical artifact of the sequencing pipeline. Strong co-occurrence of HLA alleles, especially DR and DQ, made assigning TCR associations to individual alleles difficult. Most CMV-associated TCR beta chains appeared to be HLA-restricted in a later analysis, and the HLA associations seemed to be driven largely by CMV exposure. Because counts were too low, approximately 15 rarely observed V segments, including chromosome 9 orphons, were excluded from the earlier analysis of fewer than 650 of the donors.

The cohort was made up of approximately 670 healthy bone marrow donors. At the time of sampling, all cohort members were nominally healthy, though unrecorded immune exposures were likely present. The donor was CMV seronegative and was included in the group of several hundred seronegative cohort members. A peripheral blood sample was collected from each donor, and TCR beta sequencing was performed on peripheral blood mononuclear cells. Genomic DNA was extracted from the blood cell samples with the Qiagen DNeasy Blood Extraction Kit. Reading the germline V gene gives CDR1 MNHNS and CDR2 SASEGT. Relative to germline, V is missing 6 bases and J is missing 4 bases, with 7 bases of the junction outside any gene match. The cysteine opens and the phenylalanine closes a CDR3 of 14 amino acids. Only the CDR3 region is kept as DNA, spanning 42 bases read in frame from base 1. Library preparation was by the immunoSEQ multiplex PCR assay. For the multiplex PCR, a mixture combining 60 forward primers for TCR Vbeta segments and 13 reverse primers for TCR Jbeta segments was used. The CDR3 region of rearranged TCR beta genes was amplified from genomic DNA by a multiplex PCR assay. Amplified TCR beta libraries were sequenced as 87-base-pair reads on the Illumina HiSeq System. Per the original workflow: Across the roughly 600 repertoires, a later analysis counted 78 million or so unique TCR beta chains, around 11 million of which were shared by at least two donors. A nearest-neighbor algorithm error-corrected the raw reads and collapsed the reads into unique sequences, merging closely related sequences to remove PCR and sequencing errors. To assign V, D and J gene segments, CDR3 sequences were aligned to IMGT reference sequences. For a sequence to be retained, at least a six-nucleotide match to both a V gene segment and a J gene segment was required. A rearrangement was called productive if the CDR3 had no stop codons and remained in frame with V and J, and every other rearrangement was called non-productive. Following IMGT convention, CDR3 was defined as the stretch from the second conserved V-encoded cysteine to the conserved J-encoded phenylalanine. The earlier analysis of some 580 of the donors excluded any sequence lacking an unambiguous match to a single V gene segment. An earlier analysis of under 750 of the donors called V segments functional above 56.7% productive rearrangements and segregating when the between-donor standard deviation exceeded 5%. A statistical classification framework was developed to diagnose cytomegalovirus status using the catalog of TCR beta chain sequences. A later analysis assigned V and J genes by comparing TCR nucleotide sequences with IMGT/GENE-DB human TR gene sequences. In a later analysis, CDR3 sequences and most-parsimonious VDJ recombination scenarios were assigned using the TCRdist pipeline. A later analysis defined each TCR beta chain by its CDR3 amino acid sequence plus V-gene family, and excluded reads lacking a unique V-gene family. As a way to deal with suspected cross-contamination and a sequencing artifact, a later analysis dropped approximately 570 nucleotide sequences that were highly shared and had low generation probability. In a later analysis, a clonal expansion index for each public chain was calculated from normalized within-repertoire ranks of inferred template counts. A later analysis computed generation probabilities with a VDJ recombination model fitted to out-of-frame rearrangements, and checked the results against IGoR. In a later analysis, hypergeometric tests were used to score TCR-TCR, TCR-HLA and TCR-CMV co-occurrence, with a repertoire-size bias correction applied to TCR pairs. False discovery rates were estimated in a later analysis by permuting HLA or CMV assignments 20 times. In a later analysis, co-occurring TCRs were grouped using DBSCAN, with TCRdist sequence similarity added in when clustering inside HLA-allele-positive subsets. Co-occurrence clustering excluded repertoires with fewer than 30,000 or more than 120,000 public chains, plus five with anomalous nucleotide sharing. TCRdb took this table from immuneACCESS and kept in-frame rearrangements with V and J called. Such tables lack part of the clones; where checked against another copy, unresolved V genes explain under half of the gap, and the rest is unexplained. V, J and clone size are taken as reported in that table, and D and trimming were inferred from the DNA itself. Here the sample has some 150,000 clones; roughly 79% occur a single time. About 0.62% of the sample comes from the top ten.

On this clone: The antigen it binds to is not known. No base qualities exist here, and no much larger clone lies one base off it.

The sequence derives from a male donor in good health and CMV-seronegative. The chain is assembled from TRBV6-1 and TRBJ1-1; TRBD1 aligns with 8 central bases. The material sequenced was PBMCs. The sequenced DNA is TGTGCCAGCAGACTCGACAGGGGCAGCACTGAAGCTTTCTTT. Translated, this gives CASRLDRGSTEAFF.